The 31 T cell receptor beta chains reported below all come from one sample, sequenced in a study of liver allograft versus peripheral blood T cells. Looking at the study overall: Recipients' peripheral blood T cell receptor repertoires were compared with those in transplanted livers.

One entry per CDR3 protein results from TCRdb running MiXCR on the reads. Of about 6,000 distinct CDR3 sequences listed, approximately 16% are singletons. These receptors originate from a human patient who had a liver transplant. Some T cells may be the graft donor's.

This rearrangement joins TRBV27 to TRBJ2-7; 9 bases match TRBD1. This CDR3 has 14 residues. V shed 6 bases, J shed 4 bases, and the junction held 7 bases outside the gene matches. Germline lookup yields CDR1 MNHEY and CDR2 SMNVEV (reference sequence). CDR3 amino acids: CASSAGTGLYEQYF. The DNA for the CDR3 is TGTGCCAGCAGCGCCGGGACAGGGCTATACGAGCAGTACTTC.

This chain links TRBV7-2 with TRBJ2-1; D could derive from TRBD1 or TRBD2 (7 bases each). V gave up 5 bases and J gave up 10 bases, with 15 bases separating them. Germline V CDR1 and CDR2: SGHTA, FQGNSA. CDR3 length: 13 amino acids. In DNA, the CDR3 is TGTGCCAGCAGCCCAGGGGGGGGGACAGAGCAGTTCTTC. Translated, it gives CASSPGGGTEQFF.

The chain recombines TRBV20-1 with TRBJ1-1; 8 nucleotides line up with TRBD1. Germline lookup yields CDR1 DFQATT and CDR2 SNEGSKA (reference sequence). The CDR3 consists of 20 residues. J was trimmed by 10 bases and V by 1 base; bases with no gene match: 29. In DNA form, the CDR3 reads TGCAGTGCTAGAGTGAGCCCCTGGACAGGGAACCTTAGGAAGGGTTTCGGAGCTTTCTTT. Encoded protein: CSARVSPWTGNLRKGFGAFF.

V is TRBV5-6 and J is TRBJ2-4; D is ambiguous. The germline V gene encodes CDR1 SGHDT and CDR2 YYEEEE. The ends were cut back, 8 bases at V and 8 bases at J, with 14 bases in the middle. This CDR3 spans 12 amino acids. CDR3 in amino acids: CASGGGFDIQYF. The DNA of the CDR3 is TGTGCCAGTGGCGGCGGATTCGACATTCAGTACTTC. Variable domain in full (rest from reference TRBV5-6 and TRBJ2-4): DAGVTQSPTHLIKTRGQQVTLRCSPKSGHDTVSWYQQALGQGPQFIFQYYEEEERQRGNFPDRFSGHQFPNYSSELNVNALLLGDSALYLCASGGGFDIQYFGAGTRLSVL.

This clonotype occurred many times. The CDR3 region is CATSRDKSGWDNEQFF. The DNA for the CDR3 is TGTGCCACCAGCAGAGATAAATCGGGATGGGACAATGAGCAGTTCTTC. V usage is TRBV15 and J usage is TRBJ2-1; possible D gene TRBD2, 5 bases. Germline V gives CDR1 LNHNV, CDR2 YYDKDF (reference sequence). The CDR3 contains 16 residues. V was pared by 0 bases and J by 5 bases, with 14 bases between. Drawing the rest from reference TRBV15 and TRBJ2-1, the complete variable domain is DAMVIQNPRYQVTQFGKPVTLSCSQTLNHNVMYWYQQKSSQAPKLLFHYYDKDFNNEADTPDNFQSRRPNTSFCFLDIRSPGLGDTAMYLCATSRDKSGWDNEQFFGPGTRLTVL.

This clonotype was detected only a few times. This chain links TRBV10-2 with TRBJ2-3, with 7 bases fitting TRBD2. The V gene's germline CDR1 is WSHSY and CDR2 SAAADI. Unmatched junction bases numbered 14, after V lost 8 bases and J lost 0 bases. The CDR3 spans 17 residues. The CDR3 protein is CASGQAGPGGSTDTQYF. In nucleotides, the CDR3 is TGCGCCAGCGGTCAAGCGGGACCGGGGGGTAGCACAGATACGCAGTATTTT.

This clonotype was recorded a few times. The chain has TRBV7-3 and TRBJ1-5, with TRBD1 identical over 11 bases. V lost 3 bases, J lost 1 base, and 5 bases stayed unmatched. Germline CDR1 SGHTA, CDR2 FQGTGA. The CDR3 has 17 amino acids. CDR3 coding DNA: TGTGCCAGCAGCTTGGGGACAGGGGGTCTGAGCAATCAGCCCCAGCATTTT. Its protein product is CASSLGTGGLSNQPQHF.

There are many counts of this clonotype. J is TRBJ1-4 and V is TRBV28, with D possibly matching TRBD1 (5 bases). CDR1 and CDR2 from the germline V gene are MDHEN and SYDVKM. V was clipped by 8 bases and J by 8 bases, with 21 bases between them. The CDR3 has 15 residues. The CDR3 here is CASRLGGTGREKLFF. CDR3 DNA: TGTGCCAGCCGCCTCGGAGGGACTGGAAGGGAAAAACTGTTTTTT.

By sample share, this clonotype is medium-sized. V and J are TRBV19 and TRBJ1-2, with 11 positions matching TRBD1. The J segment lost 6 bases and the V segment lost 1 base, leaving 7 bases of the junction unmatched. The CDR3 spans 16 residues. CDR1 LNHDA and CDR2 SQIVND come from the germline V gene (reference sequence). CDR3 region: CASSIAGTGGSNGYTF. DNA for the CDR3: TGTGCCAGTAGTATAGCCGGGACAGGGGGTTCTAATGGCTACACCTTC.

V and J are TRBV11-1 and TRBJ2-7, with TRBD1 as a possible D gene (6 bases). The CDR3 has 14 residues. Trimming pared 4 bases from V and 3 bases from J, leaving 13 bases between. Germline V gene data show CDR1 as SGHAT and CDR2 as FQDESV (reference sequence). DNA of the CDR3: TGTGCCAGCAGCTCCGGGACAAGCGGCTACGAGCAGTACTTC. Translated, it gives CASSSGTSGYEQYF.

This clonotype was seen more than once but under ten times. This chain links TRBV19 with TRBJ1-1; D ambiguous. The length of the CDR3 is 15 residues. V lost 0 bases, J lost 0 bases, and 8 bases lay in between. In germline, CDR1 is LNHDA, CDR2 SQIVND (reference sequence). The CDR3 reads CASSIDPRLNTEAFF. As DNA, the CDR3 is TGTGCCAGTAGTATAGACCCCCGGCTGAACACTGAAGCTTTCTTT.

CDR3 DNA: TGTGCCAGCAGTCACGAGCACGAGCAGTACTTC. Translating gives CASSHEHEQYF. V is TRBV12-3 or TRBV12-4 and J is TRBJ2-7; no firm D call. V lost 5 bases, J lost 5 bases, and 7 bases lay in between. The CDR3 length is 11 residues.

Within the sample, this clonotype is medium-sized (0.01 to 0.1%). The rearrangement joins TRBV6-1 to TRBJ1-4; a weak D match, TRBD1 (5 bases). The CDR3 runs to 15 residues. Germline CDR1 reads MNHNS; CDR2 reads SASEGT. The V gene lost 1 base and the J gene lost 5 bases, with 11 bases spanning the gap. The CDR3 is CASSEVGGTNEKLFF. In nucleotides, the CDR3 is TGTGCCAGCAGTGAAGTGGGAGGGACCAATGAAAAACTGTTTTTT.

This clonotype showed up just a few times. The chain couples TRBV20-1 to TRBJ1-1; a possible D gene is TRBD1 (6 bases). Trimming cost V 2 bases and J 7 bases, with 17 bases left between them. CDR3 size: 14 residues. CDR1 and CDR2 from the germline V gene are DFQATT and SNEGSKA (reference sequence). As DNA, the CDR3 is TGCAGTGCTAGACCCGTCTCAGGGGACCATGAAGCTTTCTTT. Its translation: CSARPVSGDHEAFF.

This clonotype counts as medium-sized. The chain couples TRBV6-5 to TRBJ1-1; 9 nucleotides align to TRBD1. V lost 5 bases and J lost 0; bases outside the gene matches: 10. This CDR3 comprises 17 residues. Germline lookup yields CDR1 MNHEY and CDR2 SVGAGI. CDR3 sequence reads: CASSETGGVRVNTEAFF. DNA for the CDR3: TGTGCCAGCAGTGAAACAGGGGGCGTCCGCGTGAACACTGAAGCTTTCTTT.

By sample fraction, this clonotype is medium-sized. The CDR3 sequence: CASSIRGLVVGNEQFF. In DNA form, the CDR3 reads TGTGCCAGTAGTATCAGGGGACTAGTGGTTGGCAATGAGCAGTTCTTC. The chain recombines TRBV19 with TRBJ2-1, with TRBD2 matching over 8 bases. CDR3 size: 16 residues. Unmatched junction bases numbered 10, after V lost 3 bases and J lost 6 bases. Germline loops: CDR1 LNHDA, CDR2 SQIVND (reference sequence).

At least ten counts were recorded for this clonotype. The rearrangement uses TRBV7-2 and TRBJ1-2, with D perhaps matching TRBD1 (6 bases). Germline V gene sequence: CDR1 SGHTA, CDR2 FQGNSA. Trimming stripped 4 bases from V and 6 bases from J, with 9 bases between. The CDR3 is 12 residues long. The chain's CDR3 is CASSSWTDGYTF. CDR3 in DNA: TGTGCCAGCAGCTCCTGGACAGATGGCTACACCTTC.

The V call is TRBV28, the J call TRBJ2-7; 7 nucleotides agree with TRBD2. CDR1 MDHEN and CDR2 SYDVKM come from the germline V gene. The CDR3 has 14 amino acids. After removal of 2 bases from V and 2 bases from J, the junction contained 3 bases not matched to a gene. DNA of the CDR3: TGTGCCAGCAGTTTAGCGGGAGTAGCCTACGAGCAGTACTTC. This codes for CASSLAGVAYEQYF.

In this sample, this clonotype turned up many times. V is TRBV28 and J is TRBJ2-5, with D maybe TRBD1 (6 bases). The CDR3 spans 17 residues. Germline V gene sequence: CDR1 MDHEN, CDR2 SYDVKM. V dropped 11 bases and J dropped 2 bases, with 27 bases sitting between them. The CDR3 loop is CALSPRRLGGQQETQYF. DNA of the CDR3: TGTGCCCTTTCCCCCCGTCGTCTAGGGGGACAACAAGAGACCCAGTACTTC.

This clonotype is classed as medium-sized. The rearrangement links TRBV13 to TRBJ1-2, with D unresolved. Looked up from germline, CDR1 is PRHDT and CDR2 is FYEKMQ (reference sequence). The germline V and J ends were trimmed by 6 bases and 4 bases, with 12 bases remaining between them. The CDR3 spans 13 residues. The CDR3 sequence is CASSSGWIYGYTF. The CDR3 nucleotides are TGTGCCAGCAGTTCCGGTTGGATCTATGGCTACACCTTC. Combining the CDR3 with reference TRBV13 and TRBJ1-2 gives the whole variable domain AAGVIQSPRHLIKEKRETATLKCYPIPRHDTVYWYQQGPGQDPQFLISFYEKMQSDKGSIPDRFSAQQFSDYHSELNMSSLELGDSALYFCASSSGWIYGYTFGSGTRLTVV.

The chain carries TRBV19 and TRBJ2-7; 10 bases match TRBD1. V lost 2 bases to trimming and J lost 3 bases; unmatched junction nucleotides: 4. Germline V CDR1 and CDR2: LNHDA, SQIVND (reference sequence). The CDR3 is 15 residues long. This chain's CDR3 is CASSIMGQGYYEQYF. The CDR3 DNA follows: TGTGCCAGTAGTATAATGGGACAGGGGTACTACGAGCAGTACTTC.

This clonotype appeared many times. The chain recombines TRBV12-3 or TRBV12-4 with TRBJ2-4; 7 positions agree with TRBD2. The ends lost 7 bases at V and 6 bases at J; junction bases unmatched: 9. This CDR3 is built from 14 residues. CDR3 nucleotides: TGTGCCAGCACCTATGGGGGGGTGGGAAACATTCAGTACTTC. Translation: CASTYGGVGNIQYF.

This clonotype turned up a few times. This chain uses TRBV5-3 with TRBJ2-7, with 9 positions matching TRBD1. TRBV5-3 is marked as an open reading frame, function uncertain. The length of the CDR3 is 15 residues. The V segment lost 4 bases and the J segment 0 bases; nucleotides outside the gene matches: 5. CDR3 in DNA: TGTGCCAGAAGCCCACCGGGACAGGGCTCCTACGAGCAGTACTTC. This codes for CARSPPGQGSYEQYF.

On this clonotype: A far larger clone is off by one base, so a read error is likely. The rearrangement joins TRBV7-2 to TRBJ1-2; TRBD1 is a possible D gene (6 bases). CDR1 is SGHTA and CDR2 is FQGNSA in the germline V gene. The CDR3 has 15 amino acids. CDR3 sequence reads: CANSSTDYEGDGYTF. CDR3 DNA: TGTGCCAACAGCTCGACCGACTATGAGGGGGACGGCTACACCTTC. Based on the CDR3 plus reference TRBV7-2 and TRBJ1-2, the full variable domain is GAGVSQSPSNKVTEKGKDVELRCDPISGHTALYWYRQSLGQGLEFLIYFQGNSAPDKSGLPSDRFSAERTGGSVSTLTIQRTQQEDSAVYLCANSSTDYEGDGYTFGSGTRLTVV.

This clonotype was picked up one time. The genes are TRBV27 and TRBJ2-1; 8 nucleotides align to TRBD2. V lost 7 bases to trimming and J lost 6 bases; unmatched junction nucleotides: 8. The CDR3 sequence is 14 residues long. The germline gives CDR1 MNHEY, CDR2 SMNVEV (reference sequence). CDR3 amino acids: CASKEAGAINEQFF. The CDR3, as DNA: TGTGCCAGCAAGGAAGCGGGGGCTATCAATGAGCAGTTCTTC.

This clonotype occurred many times. V and J are TRBV28 and TRBJ1-1; D gene unclear. The CDR3 covers 13 residues. CDR1 MDHEN and CDR2 SYDVKM come from the germline V gene. Trimming took 3 bases from V and 4 from J, leaving 9 bases between them. The CDR3 protein is CASSFDLGTEAFF. For the CDR3, the DNA is TGTGCCAGCAGTTTCGATTTGGGCACTGAAGCTTTCTTT.

This clonotype has more than one count but fewer than ten. The chain recombines TRBV11-2 with TRBJ2-7; D call uncertain. Trimming stripped 0 bases from V and 3 bases from J, with 9 bases between. The germline V gene has CDR1 SGHAT and CDR2 FQNNGV. This CDR3 contains 14 residues. For the CDR3, the DNA is TGTGCCAGCAGCTTAGATCAGGCAGACTACGAGCAGTACTTC. Protein product: CASSLDQADYEQYF.

Relative to its sample, this clonotype is medium-sized. The chain joins TRBV15 to TRBJ2-2; D may be TRBD2 (6 bases). Germline lookup yields CDR1 LNHNV and CDR2 YYDKDF (reference sequence). The CDR3 loop spans 14 amino acids. V shed 1 base and J shed 6 bases, with 9 bases lying between them. CDR3 region: CATSRGGGAGELFF. In DNA, the CDR3 is TGTGCCACCAGCAGAGGAGGAGGGGCCGGGGAGCTGTTTTTT.

In its sample, this clonotype was seen many times. This chain joins TRBV6-5 and TRBJ2-7; TRBD2 matches 7 bases. The germline CDR1 and CDR2 sequences are MNHEY and SVGAGI. V lost 4 bases to trimming and J lost 3 bases; unmatched junction nucleotides: 9. This CDR3 is 15 amino acids long. The CDR3 coding sequence is TGTGCCAGCAGTTGGAGCGGGGAGTCCAACTACGAGCAGTACTTC. It encodes CASSWSGESNYEQYF.

V and J are TRBV12-5 and TRBJ2-2; a weak D match, TRBD2 (5 bases). The ends were cut back, 0 bases at V and 5 bases at J, with 13 bases in the middle. This CDR3 contains 16 residues. The germline V gene has CDR1 LGHNT and CDR2 FRNRAP. CDR3 sequence (DNA): TGTGCTAGTGGTTTGGTAGTCGGGAAAGGGACCGGGGAGCTGTTTTTT. Its translation: CASGLVVGKGTGELFF.

This clonotype appeared many times. V gene TRBV27 combines with J gene TRBJ2-3, with 9 bases matching TRBD1. The germline CDR1 and CDR2 sequences are MNHEY and SMNVEV (reference sequence). This CDR3 contains 14 residues. The V and J ends lost 5 bases and 4 bases, in that order; junction bases with no gene match: 4. CDR3 sequence (DNA): TGTGCCAGCAGTACGAGACAGGGGGCAGATACGCAGTATTTT. Translating it yields CASSTRQGADTQYF.